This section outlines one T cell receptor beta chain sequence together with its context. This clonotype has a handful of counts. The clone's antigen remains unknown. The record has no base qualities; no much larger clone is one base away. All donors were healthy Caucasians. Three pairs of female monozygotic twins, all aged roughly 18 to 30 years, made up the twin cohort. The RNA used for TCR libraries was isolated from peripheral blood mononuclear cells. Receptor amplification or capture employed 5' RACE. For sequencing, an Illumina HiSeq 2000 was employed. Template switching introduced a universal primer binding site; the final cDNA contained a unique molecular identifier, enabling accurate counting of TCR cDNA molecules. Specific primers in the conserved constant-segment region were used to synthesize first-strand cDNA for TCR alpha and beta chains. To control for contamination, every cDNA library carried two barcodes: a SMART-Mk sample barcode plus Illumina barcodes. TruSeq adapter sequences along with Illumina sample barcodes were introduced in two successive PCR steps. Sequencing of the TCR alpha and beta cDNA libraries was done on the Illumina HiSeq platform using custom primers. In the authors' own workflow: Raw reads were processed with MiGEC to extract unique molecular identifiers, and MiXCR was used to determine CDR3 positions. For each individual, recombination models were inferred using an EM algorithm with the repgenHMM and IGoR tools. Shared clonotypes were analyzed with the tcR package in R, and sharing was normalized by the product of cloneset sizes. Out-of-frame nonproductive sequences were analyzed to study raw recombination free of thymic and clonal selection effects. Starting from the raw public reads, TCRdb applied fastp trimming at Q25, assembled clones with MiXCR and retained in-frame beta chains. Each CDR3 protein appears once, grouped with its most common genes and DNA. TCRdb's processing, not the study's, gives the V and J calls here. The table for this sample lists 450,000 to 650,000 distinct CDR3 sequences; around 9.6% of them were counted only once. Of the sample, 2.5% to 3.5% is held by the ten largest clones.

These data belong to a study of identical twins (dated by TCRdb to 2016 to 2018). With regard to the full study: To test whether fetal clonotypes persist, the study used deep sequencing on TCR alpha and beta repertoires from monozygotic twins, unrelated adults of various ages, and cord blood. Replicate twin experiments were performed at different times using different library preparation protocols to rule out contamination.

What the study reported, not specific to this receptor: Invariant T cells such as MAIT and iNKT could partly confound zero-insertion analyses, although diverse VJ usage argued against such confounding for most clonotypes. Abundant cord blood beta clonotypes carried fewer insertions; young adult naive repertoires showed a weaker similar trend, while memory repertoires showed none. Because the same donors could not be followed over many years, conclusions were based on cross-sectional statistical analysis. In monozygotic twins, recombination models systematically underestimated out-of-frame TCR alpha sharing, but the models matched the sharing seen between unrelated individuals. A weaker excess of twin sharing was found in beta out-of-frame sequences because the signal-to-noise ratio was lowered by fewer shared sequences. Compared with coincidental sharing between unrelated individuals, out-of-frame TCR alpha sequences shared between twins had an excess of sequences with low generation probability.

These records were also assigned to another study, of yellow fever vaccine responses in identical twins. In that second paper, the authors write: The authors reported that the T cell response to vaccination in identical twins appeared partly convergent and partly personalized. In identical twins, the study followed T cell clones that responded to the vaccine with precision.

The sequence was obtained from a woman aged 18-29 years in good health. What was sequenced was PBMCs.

The CDR3 in this case is CASSLERTPSTDTQYF. The DNA sequence is as follows: TGCGCCAGCAGCTTGGAGCGGACACCTAGCACAGATACGCAGTATTTT. Recombination joined TRBV5-1 with TRBJ2-3, with the D gene tentatively TRBD1 or TRBD2, based on 5 matching bases in each. CDR1 and CDR2, looked up from the germline V gene, are SGHRS and YFSETQ. Counted from cysteine to phenylalanine, this CDR3 has 16 amino acids. CDR3 DNA only is kept here, 48 bases in frame from base 1. V was cut back by 0 bases and J by 0 bases, leaving a gap of 11 bases between them.